This TCR beta chain was observed in a study of vaccination effects on CD4 cells after COVID-19. Concerning this clone itself: What it binds is unknown.

Before any sequencing was done, the ViraFEST assay used viral peptide pools to expand antigen-specific CD4+ T cells. Having been cultured for roughly 11 days, the cells underwent CD4+ T cell isolation. This individual tested PCR-positive for SARS-CoV-2 infection between March and December 2020. The assay was immunoSEQ multiplex PCR, and TCRdb's table has in-frame clones only and misses some. The profile shows tens of thousands of clones, around 69% of them singletons. The starting material was CD4+ T cells from PBMCs cultured with HCoV-NL63 spike peptides, obtained before COVID-19 vaccination. This clonotype was obtained from a human donor who had a prior SARS-CoV-2 infection.

The CDR3: CASSAQDASGNTIYF. Here the CDR3 DNA reads TGTGCCAGCAGCGCACAGGATGCCTCTGGAAACACCATATATTTT. The chain recombines TRBV3-1 (or the pseudogene TRBV3-2) with TRBJ1-3; perhaps TRBD1 as D (5 bases). Per germline, CDR1 LGHDT and CDR2 YNNKEL (reference sequence). CDR3 length equals 15 residues. V was shortened by 5 bases and J by 0 bases, with 11 bases between the two germline ends.